The entry below gives a single TCR beta chain sequence along with its context. What it recognizes is unknown. It was with random hexamers that roughly 0.45 to 1 ug RNA was reverse transcribed. TCRdb re-analysed the immunoSEQ multiplex PCR reads in MiXCR, keeping a single row per CDR3 protein. The sample consists of hundreds of thousands of distinct CDR3 sequences, 94% of them appearing once. This CDR3 contains 14 residues. The V end lost 3 bases, the J end lost 4 bases, and 13 bases lay between the germline ends. Germline-derived CDR1 and CDR2 are SGHRS and YFSETQ. This sample was taken from a study of CD8 T cells in Susac syndrome. Study outcomes and limitations: In Susac syndrome, CD4+ T cell repertoires lacked any clonal expansion.

Sequencing was done on a sample of CD4+ T cells from PBMCs. This TCR was sampled from a human donor with Susac syndrome. The rearrangement links TRBV5-1 to TRBJ1-2; no clear D gene. The CDR3 region is CASSSIRVGYGYTF. CDR3 coding DNA: TGCGCCAGCAGCTCAATAAGGGTCGGCTATGGCTACACCTTC.